This T cell receptor beta chain originates from a study of identical twins. TCRdb used MiXCR to reprocess the 5' RACE reads, holding one entry per CDR3 protein. The profile shows approximately 490,000 distinct CDR3 sequences, around 24% of them singletons. This clonotype turned up a few times. What it binds is not known. Study conclusions and caveats: Abundant cord blood beta clonotypes carried fewer insertions; memory repertoires showed none. Sequences that were out-of-frame, alpha and twin-shared displayed an excess of low generation probability.

The data were also submitted as part of a second study, on yellow fever vaccine responses in identical twins.

This receptor was obtained from a woman between 18 and 30 years old in good health. Source material: CD4+ T cells sorted from blood.

The CDR3 reads CASSLKGMQAFF. CDR3 nucleotide sequence: TGTGCCAGCAGCCTAAAGGGGATGCAAGCTTTCTTT. The chain uses TRBV11-2 and TRBJ1-1, with a weak D call TRBD1 (5 bases). This CDR3 has 12 residues. V was cut by 5 bases and J by 9 bases, with 13 bases left in between. CDR1 is SGHAT, CDR2 FQNNGV, per germline.